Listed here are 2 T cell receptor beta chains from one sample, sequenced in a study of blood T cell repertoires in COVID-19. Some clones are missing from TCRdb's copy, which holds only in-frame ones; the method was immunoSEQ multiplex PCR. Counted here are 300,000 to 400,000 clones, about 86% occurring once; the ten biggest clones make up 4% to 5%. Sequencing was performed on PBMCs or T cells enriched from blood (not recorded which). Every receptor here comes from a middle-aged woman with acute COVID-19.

CDR3 amino acids: CASSLRENQPQHF. CDR3 sequence (DNA): TGTGCCAGCAGTTTGAGGGAAAATCAGCCCCAGCATTTT. The V and J genes are TRBV2 and TRBJ1-5; D remains unclear. CDR1 and CDR2 from the germline V gene are SNHLY and FYNNEI. V was pared by 5 bases and J by 4 bases, with 9 bases between. This CDR3 contains 13 residues.

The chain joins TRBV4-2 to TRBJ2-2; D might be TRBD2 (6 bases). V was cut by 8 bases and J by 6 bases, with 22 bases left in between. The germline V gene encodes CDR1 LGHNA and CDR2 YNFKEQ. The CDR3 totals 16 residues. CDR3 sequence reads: CASSPAEGSPAGELFF. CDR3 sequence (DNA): TGTGCCAGCTCCCCCGCGGAGGGGTCCCCGGCCGGGGAGCTGTTTTTT.